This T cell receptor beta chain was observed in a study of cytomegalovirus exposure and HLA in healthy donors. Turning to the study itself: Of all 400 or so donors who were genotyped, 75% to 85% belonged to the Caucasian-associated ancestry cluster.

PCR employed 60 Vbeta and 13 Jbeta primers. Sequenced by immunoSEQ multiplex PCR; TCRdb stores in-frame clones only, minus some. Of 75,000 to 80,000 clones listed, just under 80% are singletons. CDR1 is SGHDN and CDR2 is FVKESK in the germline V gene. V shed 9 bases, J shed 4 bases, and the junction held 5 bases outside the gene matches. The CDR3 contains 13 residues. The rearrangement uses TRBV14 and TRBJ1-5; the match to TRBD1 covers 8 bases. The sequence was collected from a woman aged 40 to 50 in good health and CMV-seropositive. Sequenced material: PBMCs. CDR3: CASSGGRNQPQHF. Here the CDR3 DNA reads TGTGCCAGTTCAGGGGGCAGGAATCAGCCCCAGCATTTT. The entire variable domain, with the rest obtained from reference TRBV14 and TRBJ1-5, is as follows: EAGVTQFPSHSVIEKGQTVTLRCDPISGHDNLYWYRRVMGKEIKFLLHFVKESKQDESGMPNNRFLAERTGGTYSTLKVQPAELEDSGVYFCASSGGRNQPQHFGDGTRLSIL.